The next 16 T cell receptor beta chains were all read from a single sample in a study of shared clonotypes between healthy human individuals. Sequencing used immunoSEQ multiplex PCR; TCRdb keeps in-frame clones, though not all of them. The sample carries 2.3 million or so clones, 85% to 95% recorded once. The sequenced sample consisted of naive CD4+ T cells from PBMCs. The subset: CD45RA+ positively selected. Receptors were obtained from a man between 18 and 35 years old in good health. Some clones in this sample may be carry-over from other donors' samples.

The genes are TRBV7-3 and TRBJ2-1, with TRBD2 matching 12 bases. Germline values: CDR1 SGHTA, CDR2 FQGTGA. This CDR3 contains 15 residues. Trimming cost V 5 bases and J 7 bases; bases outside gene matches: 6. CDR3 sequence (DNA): TGTGCCAGCAGCCCCGGACTAGCGGGAAATAATGAGCAGTTCTTC. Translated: CASSPGLAGNNEQFF.

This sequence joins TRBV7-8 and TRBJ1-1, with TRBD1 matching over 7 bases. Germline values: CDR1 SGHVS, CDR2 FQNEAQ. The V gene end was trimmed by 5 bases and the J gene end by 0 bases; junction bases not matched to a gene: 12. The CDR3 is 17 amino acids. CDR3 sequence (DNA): TGTGCCAGCAGCACCCGGGACAGAAGACCCCTGAACACTGAAGCTTTCTTT. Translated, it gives CASSTRDRRPLNTEAFF.

The CDR3 protein is CASSFTGSPYGYTF. In DNA form, the CDR3 reads TGTGCCAGCAGTTTTACCGGAAGTCCCTATGGCTACACCTTC. This chain uses TRBV27 with TRBJ1-2; D is ambiguous. Per the germline V gene, CDR1 is MNHEY and CDR2 is SMNVEV (reference sequence). Trimming pared 3 bases from V and 4 bases from J, leaving 12 bases between. This CDR3 region has 14 residues.

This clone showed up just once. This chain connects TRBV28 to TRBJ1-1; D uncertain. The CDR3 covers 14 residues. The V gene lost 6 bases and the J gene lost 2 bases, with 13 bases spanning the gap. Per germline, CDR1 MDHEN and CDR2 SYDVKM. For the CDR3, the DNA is TGTGCCAGCAGGGGCTCCAAGGACAACACTGAAGCTTTCTTT. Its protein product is CASRGSKDNTEAFF.

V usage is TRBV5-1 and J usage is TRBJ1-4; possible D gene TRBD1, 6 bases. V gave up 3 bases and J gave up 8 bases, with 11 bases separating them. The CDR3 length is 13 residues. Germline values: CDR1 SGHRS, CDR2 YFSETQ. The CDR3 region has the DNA TGCGCCAGCAGCTCAACAGGGAACGAAAAACTGTTTTTT. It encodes CASSSTGNEKLFF. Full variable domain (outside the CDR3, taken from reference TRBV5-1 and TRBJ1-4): KAGVTQTPRYLIKTRGQQVTLSCSPISGHRSVSWYQQTPGQGLQFLFEYFSETQRNKGNFPGRFSGRQFSNSRSEMNVSTLELGDSALYLCASSSTGNEKLFFGSGTQLSVL.

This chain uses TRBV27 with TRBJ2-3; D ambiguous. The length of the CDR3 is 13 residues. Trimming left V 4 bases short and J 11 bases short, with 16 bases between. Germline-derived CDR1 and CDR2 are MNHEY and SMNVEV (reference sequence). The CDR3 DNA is TGTGCCAGCAGTTCACGACACCACGAACGGCAGTATTTT. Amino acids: CASSSRHHERQYF.

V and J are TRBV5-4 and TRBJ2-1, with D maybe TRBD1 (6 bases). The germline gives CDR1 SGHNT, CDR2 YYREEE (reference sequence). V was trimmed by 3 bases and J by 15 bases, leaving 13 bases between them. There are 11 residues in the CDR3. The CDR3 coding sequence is TGTGCCAGCAGCTCACAGGGTACTAGGTTCTTC. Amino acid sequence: CASSSQGTRFF.

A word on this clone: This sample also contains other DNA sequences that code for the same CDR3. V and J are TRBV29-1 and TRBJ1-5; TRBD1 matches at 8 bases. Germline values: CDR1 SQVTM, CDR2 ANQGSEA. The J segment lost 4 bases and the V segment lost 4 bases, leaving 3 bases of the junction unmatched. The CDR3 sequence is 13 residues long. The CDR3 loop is CSVGDRSNQPQHF. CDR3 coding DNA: TGCAGCGTTGGGGACAGGTCAAATCAGCCCCAGCATTTT.

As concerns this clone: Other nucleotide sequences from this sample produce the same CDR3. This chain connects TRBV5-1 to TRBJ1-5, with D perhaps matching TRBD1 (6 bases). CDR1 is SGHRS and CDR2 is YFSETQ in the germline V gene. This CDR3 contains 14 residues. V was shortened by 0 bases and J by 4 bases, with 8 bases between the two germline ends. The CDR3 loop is CASSLGTVNQPQHF. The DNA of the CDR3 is TGCGCCAGCAGCTTGGGGACAGTGAATCAGCCCCAGCATTTT.

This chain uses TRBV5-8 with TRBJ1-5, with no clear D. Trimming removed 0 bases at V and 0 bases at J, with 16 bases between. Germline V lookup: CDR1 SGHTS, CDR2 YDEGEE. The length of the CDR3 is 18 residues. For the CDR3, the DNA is TGTGCCAGCAGCTTGGGCGCCCTGCGTCGGAATAGCAATCAGCCCCAGCATTTT. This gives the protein CASSLGALRRNSNQPQHF.

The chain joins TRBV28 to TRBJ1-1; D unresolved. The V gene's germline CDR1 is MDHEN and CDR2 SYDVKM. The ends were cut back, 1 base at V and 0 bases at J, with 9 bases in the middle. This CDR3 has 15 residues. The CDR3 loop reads CASSLSPALNTEAFF. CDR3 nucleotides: TGTGCCAGCAGTTTATCCCCCGCCCTGAACACTGAAGCTTTCTTT.

CDR3 amino acids: CASSIDRGHNQPQHF. The CDR3 DNA reads as TGTGCCAGTAGTATAGATAGGGGACACAATCAGCCCCAGCATTTT. The chain is built from TRBV19 and TRBJ1-5; D is possibly TRBD1 (6 bases). The CDR3 loop spans 15 amino acids. CDR1 is LNHDA and CDR2 is SQIVND in the germline V gene (reference sequence). V dropped 0 bases and J dropped 3 bases, with 9 bases sitting between them. Together with reference TRBV19 and TRBJ1-5, the CDR3 gives the full variable domain: DGGITQSPKYLFRKEGQNVTLSCEQNLNHDAMYWYRQDPGQGLRLIYYSQIVNDFQKGDIAEGYSVSREKKESFPLTVTSAQKNPTAFYLCASSIDRGHNQPQHFGDGTRLSIL.

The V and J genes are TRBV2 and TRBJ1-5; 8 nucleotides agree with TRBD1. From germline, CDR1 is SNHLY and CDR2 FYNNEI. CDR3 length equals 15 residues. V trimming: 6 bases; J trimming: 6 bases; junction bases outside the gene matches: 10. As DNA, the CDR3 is TGTGCCAGCAGAGTCTTCAGGGGGCAAGGTCAGCCCCAGCATTTT. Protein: CASRVFRGQGQPQHF.

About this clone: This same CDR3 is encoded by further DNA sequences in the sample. The CDR3 region is CASSFTSGSYEQYF. The CDR3 nucleotides read TGTGCCAGCAGCTTTACTAGCGGGTCCTACGAGCAGTACTTC. The rearrangement joins TRBV7-2 to TRBJ2-7; 9 bases agree with TRBD2. Germline assignment: CDR1 SGHTA and CDR2 FQGNSA. The CDR3 extends over 14 amino acids. After removal of 3 bases from V and 1 base from J, the junction contained 1 base not matched to a gene.

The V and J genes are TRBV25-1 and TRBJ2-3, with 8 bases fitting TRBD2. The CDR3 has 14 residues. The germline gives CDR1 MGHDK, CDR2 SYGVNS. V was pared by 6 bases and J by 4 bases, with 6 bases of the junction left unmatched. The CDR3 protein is CASRWSGSADTQYF. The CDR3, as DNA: TGTGCCAGCAGGTGGAGCGGGAGTGCAGATACGCAGTATTTT.

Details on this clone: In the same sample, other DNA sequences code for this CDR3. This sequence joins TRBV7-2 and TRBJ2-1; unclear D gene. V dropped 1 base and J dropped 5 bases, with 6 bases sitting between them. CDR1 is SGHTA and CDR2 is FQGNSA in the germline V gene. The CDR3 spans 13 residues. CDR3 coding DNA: TGTGCCAGCAGCTTAGGACGAAACAATGAGCAGTTCTTC. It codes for CASSLGRNNEQFF.